Listed below are T cell receptor beta chains from one sample, sequenced in a study of shared clonotypes between healthy human individuals. TCRdb keeps only in-frame clones here, not all; method: immunoSEQ multiplex PCR. This sample has some 2 million clones; about 95% occur once, and the top ten carry approximately 1.2%. Material: naive CD8+ T cells sorted from blood. The receptors derive from a man in his late teens or twenties in good health. The CDR3 runs from the conserved cysteine through the conserved F or W. A D gene is named only where the DNA matches it firmly. Rows may omit the clone size; those that give it use once, few, many or a size class.

clone_size	d_call	v_call	j_call	cdr3_nt	cdr3_aa
-	TRBD1	TRBV14	TRBJ2-3	TGTGCCAGCAGCTTGTTTTTAGGGGGCGTTCCAGATACGCAGTATTTT	CASSLFLGGVPDTQYF
-	-	TRBV28	TRBJ1-2	TGTGCCAGCAGTTTCGCGGACACTGATAACTATGGCTACACCTTC	CASSFADTDNYGYTF
-	-	TRBV7-9	TRBJ2-7	TGTGCCAGCAGCCCAGGGACCGCTCCGTGGGAGCAGTACTTC	CASSPGTAPWEQYF
-	TRBD1	TRBV27	TRBJ1-5	TGTGCCAGCAGTTTATTCGCGGGACAGTATAGCAATCAGCCCCAGCATTTT	CASSLFAGQYSNQPQHF
once	-	TRBV4-1	TRBJ2-5	TGCGCCAGCAGCCAAGACCCGGAAGAGACCCAGTACTTC	CASSQDPEETQYF
-	TRBD1	TRBV11-2	TRBJ2-7	TGTGCCAGCAGCCCGAGGGGGACAGGGTACACCTACGAGCAGTACTTC	CASSPRGTGYTYEQYF
-	-	TRBV28	TRBJ1-2	TGTGCCAGCAGTTCCGCCCTAAAAAGCTACACCTTC	CASSSALKSYTF
-	TRBD2	TRBV15	TRBJ2-5	TGTGCCACCAGCAGAGGCGGGACTAGCGCGAGTGGGGAGACCCAGTACTTC	CATSRGGTSASGETQYF
-	TRBD1	TRBV28	TRBJ1-2	TGTGCCAGCAGTCCCGATGGGACAGGGTTATCCTTTGACTATGGCTACACCTTC	CASSPDGTGLSFDYGYTF
-	-	TRBV11-3	TRBJ2-7	TGTGCCAGCAGCTTAACAACCGCCTACGAGCAGTACTTC	CASSLTTAYEQYF
-	TRBD2	TRBV6-5	TRBJ2-1	TGTGCCAGCAGTTACTTCGGGACTACCGTCAATGAGCAGTTCTTC	CASSYFGTTVNEQFF
-	-	TRBV4-3	TRBJ1-1	TGCGCCAGCAGCCAAGTTTTTCTAGCGGAGAACACTGAAGCTTTCTTT	CASSQVFLAENTEAFF
-	-	TRBV29-1	TRBJ2-1	TGCAGCGCCCGGGGATATGCGGGTAACAATGAGCAGTTCTTC	CSARGYAGNNEQFF
-	TRBD2	TRBV5-6	TRBJ2-3	TGTGCCAGCAGCTTCGAACTAGCGGGGGTCACAGATACGCAGTATTTT	CASSFELAGVTDTQYF
-	TRBD1	TRBV6-5	TRBJ1-2	TGTGCCAGCAGTTACAACCTTGGACAGGGCACTTATGGCTACACCTTC	CASSYNLGQGTYGYTF
-	TRBD1	TRBV4-1	TRBJ2-7	TGCGCCAGCAGCCAAGATCGGGGACAGGGGCAAAACGAGCAGTACTTC	CASSQDRGQGQNEQYF
-	-	TRBV6-5	TRBJ2-1	TGTGCCAGCAGTTACCGCCGGGCCATGTCCAATGAGCAGTTCTTC	CASSYRRAMSNEQFF
-	-	TRBV9	TRBJ1-4	TGTGCCAGCAGCCCAGGGACGGTGGAAAAACTGTTTTTT	CASSPGTVEKLFF
-	TRBD1	TRBV27	TRBJ1-2	TGTGCCAGCAGTTTATCGAACAGGGGAGCTAACTATGGCTACACCTTC	CASSLSNRGANYGYTF
-	TRBD1	TRBV2	TRBJ1-5	TGTGCCAGCAGCCAAGGACAGGGGAATCAGCCCCAGCATTTT	CASSQGQGNQPQHF
few	TRBD1	TRBV7-9	TRBJ2-7	TGTGCCAGCAGCTTAGCGGACAGGTCCTACGAGCAGTACTTC	CASSLADRSYEQYF
-	-	TRBV5-1	TRBJ2-1	TGCGCCAGCATCGACAGTTTACAGAATGAGCAGTTCTTC	CASIDSLQNEQFF
-	-	TRBV7-9	TRBJ2-3	TGTGCCAGCAGCACCCCGCCGGGATCTGATTATAGCACAGATACGCAGTATTTT	CASSTPPGSDYSTDTQYF
once	TRBD1	TRBV5-4	TRBJ1-2	TGTGCCAGCAGCTTTTCAGGGGGGGCGGATGGCTACACCTTC	CASSFSGGADGYTF
-	-	TRBV7-9	TRBJ1-1	TGTGCCAGCAGCTTTTTCTTAGGGATGAACACTGAAGCTTTCTTT	CASSFFLGMNTEAFF
-	-	TRBV15	TRBJ1-4	TGTGCCACCAGCGGGGGACAACCAAATGAAAAACTGTTTTTT	CATSGGQPNEKLFF
-	-	TRBV30	TRBJ2-2	TGTGCCTGGCAGATCTTGTCGAACACCGGGGAGCTGTTTTTT	CAWQILSNTGELFF
-	-	TRBV29-1	TRBJ1-1	TGCAGCGTTGAAGACCCTTGGAACACTGAAGCTTTCTTT	CSVEDPWNTEAFF
-	-	TRBV10-3	TRBJ2-5	TGTGCCACCAGTCCGATAGTAGCGGAAGAGACCCAGTACTTC	CATSPIVAEETQYF
-	TRBD1	TRBV9	TRBJ2-1	TGTGCCAGCAGCCCAGGACAGGTATACAATGAGCAGTTCTTC	CASSPGQVYNEQFF
-	-	TRBV30	TRBJ1-1	TGTGCCTGGAGTGTACTGAACAGACTGAGTCCGGAGGAATACACTGAAGCTTTCTTT	CAWSVLNRLSPEEYTEAFF
-	-	TRBV7-9	TRBJ2-7	TGTGCCAGCAGACCGGCCGACCGACCCTACGAGCAGTACTTC	CASRPADRPYEQYF
-	-	TRBV9	TRBJ2-5	TGTGCCAGCAGCGTGGGGAGTGGCGAGACCCAGTACTTC	CASSVGSGETQYF
-	TRBD2	TRBV7-8	TRBJ2-7	TGTGCCAGCAGCTTAGTTTCCAGCGGGGGCCTTGACGAGCAGTACTTC	CASSLVSSGGLDEQYF
-	-	TRBV2	TRBJ2-5	TGTGCCAGCAGTGAAGTGACAGGATACCAAGAGACCCAGTACTTC	CASSEVTGYQETQYF
-	-	TRBV5-6	TRBJ2-2	TGTGCCAGCAGCTTGGAGCTAGTCGAGGGAACCGGGGAGCTGTTTTTT	CASSLELVEGTGELFF
-	-	TRBV4-1	TRBJ2-5	TGCGCCAGCAGCCAATCTAAGCCAGCGGGCCTCCAAGAGACCCAGTACTTC	CASSQSKPAGLQETQYF
-	-	TRBV30	TRBJ1-2	TGTGCCTGGTGGTCGGGGGCAGCGCATTATGGCTACACCTTC	CAWWSGAAHYGYTF
-	-	TRBV25-1	TRBJ2-7	TGTGCCAGCAGTGCCTCCTACGGGCAGTACTTC	CASSASYGQYF
-	TRBD2	TRBV5-6	TRBJ2-1	TGTGCCAGCAGCTGGGGAGGTGGCGGGAGCGATGAGCAGTTCTTC	CASSWGGGGSDEQFF
-	TRBD1	TRBV19	TRBJ1-1	TGTGCCAGTAGTATAGTCCAGGGGGCGAACACTGAAGCTTTCTTT	CASSIVQGANTEAFF
-	TRBD2	TRBV4-3	TRBJ2-3	TGCGCCAGCAGCTCCTTGGAACGGGAGGTTCGGGCAGATACGCAGTATTTT	CASSSLEREVRADTQYF
-	TRBD2	TRBV28	TRBJ2-5	TGTGCCAGCATGACTAGCGACGGGGAGACCCAGTACTTC	CASMTSDGETQYF
-	TRBD1	TRBV11-2	TRBJ1-1	TGTGCCAGCAGCGCGGGGACAGGGGGCGACGACACTGAAGCTTTCTTT	CASSAGTGGDDTEAFF
-	TRBD1	TRBV7-8	TRBJ1-6	TGTGCCAGCAGCCTCCGACAGGGCTATAATTCACCCCTCCACTTT	CASSLRQGYNSPLHF
once	-	TRBV10-2	TRBJ2-1	TGCGCCAGCAGTGACAGGAATGAGCAGTTCTTC	CASSDRNEQFF
-	-	TRBV4-3	TRBJ1-1	TGCGCCAGCAGCCACGGGGGGAACACTGAAGCTTTCTTT	CASSHGGNTEAFF
once	-	TRBV7-8	TRBJ1-2	TGTGCCAGCAGTGGCCGGGACACAGCCTATGGCTACACCTTC	CASSGRDTAYGYTF
once	-	TRBV7-6	TRBJ1-6	TGTGCCAGCAGCCCCGGGTCCGATAATTCACCCCTCCACTTT	CASSPGSDNSPLHF
-	-	TRBV28	TRBJ1-1	TGTGCCAGCAGTTTAGGGATGGACAGCATGAACACTGAAGCTTTCTTT	CASSLGMDSMNTEAFF
once	-	TRBV19	TRBJ2-5	TGTGCCAGTAGTACCTCCCCGGGGGCGGAGACCCAGTACTTC	CASSTSPGAETQYF
-	-	TRBV27	TRBJ2-3	TGTGCCACCAGGGGACCGAGGGATACGCAGTATTTT	CATRGPRDTQYF